These T cell receptor beta chains were read from a single sample in a study of metastatic and nonmetastatic thyroid tumors. TCRdb re-called clones via MiXCR from the PCR reads. The table has approximately 16,000 clones, approximately 24% seen once. Sequences were obtained from tumor tissue. The receptor set was obtained from a male donor with papillary thyroid cancer or a benign thyroid nodule (not recorded which). Some clones in this sample may be carry-over from other donors' samples. CDR3s leave out the opening cysteine and the closing phenylalanine or tryptophan. Each record gives: J gene, V gene, CDR3 protein.

>TRBJ1-1|TRBV9
ASSVEDRGSYPETEAF
>TRBJ2-7|TRBV28
ASRNHPGTGLSYEQY
>TRBJ2-7|TRBV7-9
ASMDREVEQY
>TRBJ2-7|TRBV11-1
ASSPSLGVGFYEQY
>TRBJ1-1|TRBV20-1
SAGEPMYTEAF
>TRBJ1-1|TRBV13
ASTLAGETEAF
>TRBJ2-1|TRBV12-3/TRBV12-4
ASSLTNNEQF
>TRBJ2-5|TRBV28
ASSTQGASETQY
>TRBJ2-1|TRBV3-1
ASSQERSASVGNEQF
>TRBJ1-2|TRBV10-1
ASSEENVPNGYT
>TRBJ2-7|TRBV28
ASSLFLAGTGWYEQY
>TRBJ2-7|TRBV20-1
SARGQYSYEQY
>TRBJ1-2|TRBV24-1
STSDAPGGSVYT
>TRBJ2-3|TRBV11-2
ASSPRPGREVSDTQY
>TRBJ2-5|TRBV6-1
ASSSHGAAQY
>TRBJ2-3|TRBV7-3
ASYDPSTDTQY